This T cell receptor beta chain was sequenced for a study of T-cell reconstitution after alpha-beta-depleted transplantation in children. This clonotype was counted only a few times. Antigen: not known. This CDR3 comprises 15 residues. CDR1 and CDR2 (germline): SGHAT, FQNNGV. Deletions cut 5 bases from V and 1 base from J, with 15 bases between. Study results and limitations: TCRbeta diversity was high at day 60 in some patients (a result of surviving recipient T cells and thymic progenitors).

Unique molecular identifiers were used to barcode this TCRbeta library. TCRdb re-derived calls from the PCR reads in MiXCR, one entry per CDR3 protein. Among over 100,000 distinct CDR3 sequences listed, about a tenth were seen once. The sample here was PBMCs, taken before TCRalphabeta/CD19-depleted stem cell transplant. The genes are TRBV11-2 and TRBJ2-7; D remains ambiguous. This receptor was obtained from a boy between 2 and 10 years old with acute lymphoblastic leukemia, due to receive a stem cell transplant. The CDR3 bases are TGTGCCAGCAGCCAGACAAGGACGGAATCCTACGAGCAGTACTTC. Translation gives CASSQTRTESYEQYF.